This T cell receptor beta chain was profiled in a study of blood T cell repertoires in COVID-19. Overall study context: Samples representing acute and convalescent COVID-19 were sourced from the United States, Italy and Spain. T cells, B-cell-depleted T cells, or PBMCs provided the cDNA or gDNA that served as material.

As originally analysed: How many nucleated cells were present was estimated from reference gene primer amplification. Assay: immunoSEQ multiplex PCR; the TCRdb copy retains only in-frame clones and omits some. That table furnishes V, J and clone size, whereas the DNA furnished D and trimming. The table records about 150,000 clones, around four fifths of them present only once. The germline V and J ends were trimmed by 2 bases and 7 bases, with 14 bases remaining between them. The CDR3 has 14 amino acids. Germline-derived CDR1 and CDR2 are KGHSH and LQKENI. The chain carries TRBV18 and TRBJ1-2, with D unclear. This receptor was identified in a woman aged 60 to 75 with acute or convalescent COVID-19. The sample taken for sequencing was peripheral blood. The CDR3 DNA reads TGTGCCAGCTCACCATTAGCAGTTACGGGTGGCTACACCTTC. Its protein is CASSPLAVTGGYTF.